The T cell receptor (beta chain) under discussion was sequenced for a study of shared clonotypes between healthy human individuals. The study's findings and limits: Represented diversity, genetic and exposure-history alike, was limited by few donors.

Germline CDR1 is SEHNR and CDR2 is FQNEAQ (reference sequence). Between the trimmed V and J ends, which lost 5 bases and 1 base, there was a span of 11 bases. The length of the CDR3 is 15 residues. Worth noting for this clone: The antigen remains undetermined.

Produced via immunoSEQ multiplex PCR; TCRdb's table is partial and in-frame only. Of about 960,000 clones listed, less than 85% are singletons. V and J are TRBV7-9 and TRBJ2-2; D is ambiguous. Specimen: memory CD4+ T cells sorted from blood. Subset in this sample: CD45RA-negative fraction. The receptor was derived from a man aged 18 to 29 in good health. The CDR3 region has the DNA TGTGCCAGCAGCCTAACCCCTGGGAACACCGGGGAGCTGTTTTTT. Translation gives CASSLTPGNTGELFF.